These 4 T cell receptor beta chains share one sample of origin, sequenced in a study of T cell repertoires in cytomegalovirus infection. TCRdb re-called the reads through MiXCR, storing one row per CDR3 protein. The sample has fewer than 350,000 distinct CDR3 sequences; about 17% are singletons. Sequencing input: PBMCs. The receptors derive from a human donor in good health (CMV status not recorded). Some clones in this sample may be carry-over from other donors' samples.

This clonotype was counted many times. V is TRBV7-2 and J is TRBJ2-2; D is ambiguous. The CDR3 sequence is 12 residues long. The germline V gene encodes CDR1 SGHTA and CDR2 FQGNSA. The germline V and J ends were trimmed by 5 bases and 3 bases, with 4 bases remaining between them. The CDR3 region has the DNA TGTGCCAGCAGCCTGTACACCGGGGAGCTGTTTTTT. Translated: CASSLYTGELFF.

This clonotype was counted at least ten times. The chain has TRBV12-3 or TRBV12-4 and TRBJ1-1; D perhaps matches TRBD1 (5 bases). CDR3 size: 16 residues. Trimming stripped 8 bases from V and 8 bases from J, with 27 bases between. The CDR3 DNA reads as TGTGCCAGCGAGCCCGTCTTCGTAGGGGAAGTCATCGAAGCTTTCTTT. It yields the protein CASEPVFVGEVIEAFF.

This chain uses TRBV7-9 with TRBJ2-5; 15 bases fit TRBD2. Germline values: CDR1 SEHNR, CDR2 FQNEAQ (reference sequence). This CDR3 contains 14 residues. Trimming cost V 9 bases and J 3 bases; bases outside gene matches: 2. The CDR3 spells CASGLAGGEETQYF. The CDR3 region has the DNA TGTGCCAGTGGACTAGCGGGGGGGGAAGAGACCCAGTACTTC.

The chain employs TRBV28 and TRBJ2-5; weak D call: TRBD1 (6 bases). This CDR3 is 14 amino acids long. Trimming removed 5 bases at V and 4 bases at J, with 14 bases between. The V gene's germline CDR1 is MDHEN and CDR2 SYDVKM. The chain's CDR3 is CASSLQGWRETQYF. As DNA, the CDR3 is TGTGCCAGCAGTCTACAGGGCTGGAGAGAGACCCAGTACTTC.